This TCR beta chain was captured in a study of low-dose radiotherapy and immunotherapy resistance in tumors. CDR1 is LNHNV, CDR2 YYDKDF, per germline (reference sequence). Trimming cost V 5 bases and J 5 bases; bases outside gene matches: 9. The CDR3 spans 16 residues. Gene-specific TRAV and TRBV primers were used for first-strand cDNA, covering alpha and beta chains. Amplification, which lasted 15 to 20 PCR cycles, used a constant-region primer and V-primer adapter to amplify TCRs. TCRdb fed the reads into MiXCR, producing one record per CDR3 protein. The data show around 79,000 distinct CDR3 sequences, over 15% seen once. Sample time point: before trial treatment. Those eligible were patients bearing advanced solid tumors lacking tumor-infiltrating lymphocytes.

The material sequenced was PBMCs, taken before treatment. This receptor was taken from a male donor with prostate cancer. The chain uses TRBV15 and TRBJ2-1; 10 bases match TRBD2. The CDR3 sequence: CATSRYTSGNDNEQFF. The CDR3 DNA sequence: TGTGCCACCAGCCGCTACACTAGCGGGAACGACAATGAGCAGTTCTTC.